These T cell receptor beta chains were read from a single sample in a study of T cells in Graves' hyperthyroidism and ophthalmopathy. TCRdb itself ran the multiplex PCR reads through MiXCR, one entry per CDR3 protein. The sample shows 500,000 to 700,000 distinct CDR3 sequences, over 15% of them seen only once. The material sequenced was blood. These receptor sequences come from a woman younger than 30 with Graves' hyperthyroidism. The CDR3 runs from the conserved cysteine through the conserved F or W. Clone size is stated in some rows and not others, as once, few, many or a class when expanded.

abundance	j_gene	v_gene	CDR3aa
many	TRBJ2-1	TRBV27	CASSAGFSYNEQFF
many	TRBJ2-1	TRBV20-1	CSAVGGTDEQFF
many	TRBJ2-7	TRBV24-1	CATSDTGTGGVEQYF
many	TRBJ2-7	TRBV18	CASSPWGDDEQYF
many	TRBJ1-5	TRBV2	CASRGDNQPQHF
few	TRBJ2-7	TRBV28	CASSSSGQGGYEQYF
few	TRBJ2-5	TRBV20-1	CSARDYAGGLETQYF
once	TRBJ2-7	TRBV4-1	CASSFRTGGSSYEQYF
many	TRBJ2-1	TRBV5-1	CASSLAAAIEQFF
many	TRBJ2-7	TRBV7-9	CASSSDPRDTRTYEQYF
many	TRBJ1-1	TRBV12-3/TRBV12-4	CASSLGQGERLNTEAFF
NA	TRBJ2-3	TRBV7-9	CASSQPWGLGDTDTQYF
NA	TRBJ2-1	TRBV2	CASSGRGSDNEQFF
NA	TRBJ2-7	TRBV6-1	CASSPGTGERGYEQYF
many	TRBJ2-2	TRBV2	CASTEQGFNTGELFF
many	TRBJ2-1	TRBV12-3/TRBV12-4	CASVTAGGPNEQFF
few	TRBJ2-7	TRBV6-1	CASRRESGYEQYF
few	TRBJ1-2	TRBV4-3	CASRAKGTLDGYTF
NA	TRBJ2-1	TRBV28	CASSPILGVNEQFF
many	TRBJ2-7	TRBV20-1	CSATPGTSIHEQYF
many	TRBJ2-3	TRBV10-3	CAISESPSGTSTDTQYF
many	TRBJ2-3	TRBV10-3	CAISESTDTQYF
NA	TRBJ2-5	TRBV20-1	CSAPGLAGGETQYF
many	TRBJ1-1	TRBV7-2	CASSDVTGALTEAFF
NA	TRBJ2-5	TRBV28	CASLRGKETQYF
many	TRBJ2-3	TRBV2	CASSARRDSTDTQYF
many	TRBJ2-7	TRBV28	CASSLGSTYEQYF
NA	TRBJ2-7	TRBV6-1	CASSPETGTGDEQYF
NA	TRBJ2-3	TRBV5-1	CASSLVAGFTDTQYF
NA	TRBJ2-1	TRBV28	CASSLGLAGMTAYNEQFF
NA	TRBJ1-5	TRBV7-9	CASSSEANQPQHF
many	TRBJ2-3	TRBV20-1	CSASTGGDTQYF
NA	TRBJ2-2	TRBV6-1	CASQNGITGELFF
many	TRBJ1-1	TRBV6-1	CASSDGENTEAFF
few	TRBJ2-7	TRBV29-1	CSVIREKGLSYEQYF
once	NA	TRBV24-1	CATSDPGGFTNEQYF
NA	TRBJ2-6	TRBV12-3/TRBV12-4	CATKGGIGGANVLTF
NA	TRBJ1-1	TRBV12-3/TRBV12-4	CASSFEGMTEASF
many	TRBJ2-3	TRBV10-3	CAISESPAGTTTSTDTQYF
many	TRBJ1-5	TRBV5-1	CASSVRTGDQPQHF
many	TRBJ2-3	TRBV7-9	CASSADTQYF
many	TRBJ1-3	TRBV28	CASRNSGAHSGNTIYF
many	TRBJ1-2	TRBV28	CASSSQGAAGYTF
NA	TRBJ2-1	TRBV19	CASSQTPQGVLSNEQFF
many	TRBJ2-4	TRBV6-6	CASSYWRGTKNIQYF
NA	TRBJ2-1	TRBV13	CASSSSGGAPNEQFF
few	TRBJ2-5	TRBV6-5	CASSYSPLQETQYF
few	TRBJ1-1	TRBV7-9	CASSLKSDPTGGLNTEAFF
few	TRBJ2-7	TRBV20-1	CSARPLAGERSEQYF